A selection of T cell receptor beta chains follows, all from one sample in a study of identical twins. Using its own MiXCR run on the 5' RACE reads, TCRdb lists one record per CDR3 protein. The repertoire includes approximately 550,000 distinct CDR3 sequences, approximately 20% of them detected once, and roughly 0.5% sits in the top ten. The same data also went into a second study, on yellow fever vaccine responses in identical twins.

The sequenced sample consisted of CD4+ T cells sorted from blood. These receptors originate from a woman younger than 30 in good health. The CDR3 runs from the conserved cysteine through the conserved F or W. The order of the fields is CDR3 protein, CDR3 DNA, clone size, J gene, V gene, D gene. D genes are given only for firm matches. Expanded clones get a size class; other rows say once, few or many, or leave the size out.

cdr3_aa: CSAAKGYSRSDTQYF
cdr3_nt: TGCAGCGCAGCAAAGGGCTACAGCCGGTCAGATACGCAGTATTTT
clone_size: .
j_call: TRBJ2-3
v_call: TRBV29-1
d_call: .

cdr3_aa: CASSLTGTPSTDTQYF
cdr3_nt: TGCGCCAGCAGCTTAACAGGGACGCCTAGCACAGATACGCAGTATTTT
clone_size: few
j_call: TRBJ2-3
v_call: TRBV5-1
d_call: .

cdr3_aa: CASSQAGGNYNEQFF
cdr3_nt: TGTGCCAGCAGCCAAGCGGGGGGGAATTACAATGAGCAGTTCTTC
clone_size: .
j_call: TRBJ2-1
v_call: TRBV3-1
d_call: TRBD2

cdr3_aa: CASSELAGPGTQYF
cdr3_nt: TGTGCCAGCAGTGAATTGGCAGGCCCAGGGACCCAGTACTTC
clone_size: .
j_call: TRBJ2-5
v_call: TRBV6-1
d_call: .

cdr3_aa: CASSRLAGVGTGELFF
cdr3_nt: TGTGCCAGCAGTCGACTAGCGGGAGTAGGAACCGGGGAGCTGTTTTTT
clone_size: .
j_call: TRBJ2-2
v_call: TRBV6-4
d_call: TRBD2

cdr3_aa: CASSFWTGDEQYF
cdr3_nt: TGCGCCAGCAGCTTTTGGACAGGGGACGAGCAGTACTTC
clone_size: few
j_call: TRBJ2-7
v_call: TRBV5-1
d_call: TRBD1

cdr3_aa: CASGQFQGYEQYF
cdr3_nt: TGTGCCAGCGGACAGTTTCAGGGGTACGAGCAGTACTTC
clone_size: .
j_call: TRBJ2-7
v_call: TRBV2
d_call: .

cdr3_aa: CSAREDRHHSNSPLHF
cdr3_nt: TGCAGTGCTAGAGAGGACCGACACCACAGTAATTCACCCCTCCACTTT
clone_size: few
j_call: TRBJ1-6
v_call: TRBV20-1
d_call: .

cdr3_aa: CASISFGTDTQYF
cdr3_nt: TGTGCCAGCATAAGTTTTGGCACAGATACGCAGTATTTT
clone_size: .
j_call: TRBJ2-3
v_call: TRBV2
d_call: .

cdr3_aa: CADSPQGGLSSYNEQFF
cdr3_nt: TGTGCCGACAGCCCACAGGGGGGACTTAGCTCCTACAATGAGCAGTTCTTC
clone_size: .
j_call: TRBJ2-1
v_call: TRBV12-3/TRBV12-4
d_call: TRBD1

cdr3_aa: CASSLDRNTGELFF
cdr3_nt: TGCGCCAGCAGCTTGGACAGAAACACCGGGGAGCTGTTTTTT
clone_size: many
j_call: TRBJ2-2
v_call: TRBV5-1
d_call: .